This T cell receptor beta chain stems from a study of shared clonotypes between healthy human individuals. V was clipped by 3 bases and J by 7 bases, with 12 bases between them. Germline V gene lookup returns CDR1 MDHEN and CDR2 SYDVKM. This CDR3 comprises 13 residues. This clone has a handful of counts. Deep-level running was used for the assay. Some clones are missing from TCRdb's copy, which holds only in-frame ones; the method was immunoSEQ multiplex PCR. The table includes about 1.1 million clones, about 84% detected once. The chain combines TRBV28 with TRBJ1-2, with D unresolved. The sequencing input was memory CD4+ T cells from PBMCs. Subset defined: CD45RA-negative fraction. The receptor was isolated from a man aged 18 to 30 in good health. Some clones in this sample may be carry-over from other donors' samples. Written as DNA, the CDR3 is TGTGCCAGCAGTTTCGGCAGGATTTCTGGCTACACCTTC. Amino acid sequence: CASSFGRISGYTF.